This entry describes one T cell receptor (beta chain). Trimming removed 1 base from V and 5 bases from J; junction bases left unmatched: 6. This CDR3 has 15 amino acids. Germline V gives CDR1 SGHNT, CDR2 YYREEE (reference sequence). The entry originates in a study of T cell repertoires in cytomegalovirus infection. TCRdb reprocessed the reads via MiXCR and lists one record per CDR3 protein. This sample has about 490,000 distinct CDR3 sequences, with approximately 25% found just once. The specimen sequenced was PBMCs. This chain joins TRBV5-4 and TRBJ2-5; 9 bases are shared with TRBD2. The clonotype comes from a human donor in good health (CMV status not recorded). Some clones in this sample may be carry-over from other donors' samples. Here the CDR3 DNA reads TGTGCCAGCAGCTTGCGGGGCGGGAGGGGGGAGACCCAGTACTTC. Its translation is CASSLRGGRGETQYF. Variable domain in full (rest from reference TRBV5-4 and TRBJ2-5): ETGVTQSPTHLIKTRGQQVTLRCSSQSGHNTVSWYQQALGQGPQFIFQYYREEENGRGNFPPRFSGLQFPNYSSELNVNALELDDSALYLCASSLRGGRGETQYFGPGTRLLVL.